This T cell receptor (beta chain) was observed in a study of T cells after yellow fever vaccination. Study overall: Low-cell-number fractions were prepared with SMART-Seq v4 Ultra Low Input. Notes on the study in general: Abundant bulk-population clonotypes could contaminate the FACS-sorted repertoires. CD4 and CD8 compartments shared a small share of clonotypes, likely from convergent recombination.

Germline trimming cut 3 bases from V and 4 bases from J; bases unmatched to any gene: 10. The CDR3 sequence is 17 residues long. Per germline, CDR1 KGHSH and CDR2 LQKENI. TCRdb reprocessed the 5' RACE reads with MiXCR, giving one entry per CDR3 protein. The data hold 250,000 or so distinct CDR3 sequences, with 6% to 8% observed a single time. On this clonotype: Antigen unknown.

This material consisted of CD4+ T cells sorted from PBMCs, taken on the day of the yellow fever booster vaccination. The chain combines TRBV18 with TRBJ1-4; 8 bases are shared with TRBD1. This TCR was recovered from a man aged 25 to 45 who received the YFV17D yellow fever vaccine. The CDR3 DNA is TGTGCCAGCTCACCCAGGACAGGGTTCCGTGGTAATGAAAAACTGTTTTTT. This encodes CASSPRTGFRGNEKLFF.